The next 21 T cell receptor beta chains were all read from a single sample in a study of CD8 T cells in Susac syndrome. Random hexamers were used to reverse transcribe roughly 0.45 to 1 ug of RNA. In TCRdb, the immunoSEQ multiplex PCR reads were re-called with MiXCR into one record per CDR3 protein. This sample has about 180,000 distinct CDR3 sequences, with approximately 93% found just once. Sample: CD4+ T cells from PBMCs. Every receptor here comes from a human donor with multiple sclerosis.

CDR3 sequence: CASSRGQGNSPLHF. The CDR3 DNA reads as TGTGCCAGCAGCCGCGGACAGGGGAATTCACCCCTCCACTTT. This chain links TRBV7-9 with TRBJ1-6, with 9 bases lining up with TRBD1. From germline, CDR1 is SEHNR and CDR2 FQNEAQ (reference sequence). The CDR3 is made up of 14 amino acids. V shed 5 bases and J 7 bases; nucleotides not matched to a gene: 3.

CDR3 amino acids: CSVPAPLGDGANVLTF. CDR3 nucleotides: TGCAGCGTTCCCGCCCCACTGGGGGATGGGGCCAACGTCCTGACTTTC. V and J are TRBV29-1 and TRBJ2-6, with D tentatively TRBD1 or TRBD2 (5 bases each). The length of the CDR3 is 16 residues. Germline V gene sequence: CDR1 SQVTM, CDR2 ANQGSEA. The germline V and J ends were trimmed by 5 bases and 3 bases, with 17 bases remaining between them.

The J gene is TRBJ1-1, the V gene TRBV5-4; weak D call: TRBD1 (5 bases). Trimming cost V 3 bases and J 0 bases, with 15 bases left between them. CDR1 is SGHNT, CDR2 YYREEE, per germline (reference sequence). This CDR3 is built from 16 residues. In DNA, the CDR3 is TGTGCCAGCAGCTCGCACAGGATACATATGAACACTGAAGCTTTCTTT. Its translation is CASSSHRIHMNTEAFF.

CDR3 region: CASSATSGSYEQYF. CDR3 sequence (DNA): TGTGCCAGCAGCGCTACTAGCGGGAGCTACGAGCAGTACTTC. This sequence joins TRBV9 and TRBJ2-7; 11 bases agree with TRBD2. The CDR3 runs 14 residues. V was clipped by 3 bases and J by 3 bases; unmatched bases: 2. Germline V CDR1 and CDR2: SGDLS, YYNGEE. Full variable domain (missing parts from reference TRBV9 and TRBJ2-7): DSGVTQTPKHLITATGQRVTLRCSPRSGDLSVYWYQQSLDQGLQFLIQYYNGEERAKGNILERFSAQQFPDLHSELNLSSLELGDSALYFCASSATSGSYEQYFGPGTRLTVT.

The chain recombines TRBV7-6 with TRBJ2-7; 8 positions match TRBD1. V lost 1 base to trimming and J lost 6 bases; unmatched junction nucleotides: 11. This CDR3 is built from 16 residues. The germline V gene encodes CDR1 SGHVS and CDR2 FNYEAQ. The chain's CDR3 is CASSLVAGQARSEQYF. The CDR3 bases are TGTGCCAGCAGCTTAGTGGCGGGACAGGCCAGGTCCGAGCAGTACTTC.

Here the CDR3 DNA reads TGTGCCAGCAGTATCGTGCGCGGTCCCCAGTTCTTC. This codes for CASSIVRGPQFF. The chain joins TRBV27 to TRBJ2-1; no reliable D call. Germline assignment: CDR1 MNHEY and CDR2 SMNVEV (reference sequence). With 5 bases removed from V and 13 bases from J, the gap between germline ends came to 15 bases. The CDR3 runs 12 residues.

This clonotype was detected only once. This rearrangement joins TRBV3-1 to TRBJ1-4; weak D call: TRBD1 (5 bases). The CDR3 loop spans 14 amino acids. Per the germline V gene, CDR1 is LGHDT and CDR2 is YNNKEL (reference sequence). Deletions cut 2 bases from V and 7 bases from J, with 11 bases between. For the CDR3, the DNA is TGTGCCAGCAGCCAAAAGGGGTTTGGTGAAAAACTGTTTTTT. This encodes CASSQKGFGEKLFF. Filled out from reference TRBV3-1 and TRBJ1-4, the complete variable domain reads DTAVSQTPKYLVTQMGNDKSIKCEQNLGHDTMYWYKQDSKKFLKIMFSYNNKELIINETVPNRFSPKSPDKAHLNLHINSLELGDSAVYFCASSQKGFGEKLFFGSGTQLSVL.

This rearrangement joins TRBV28 to TRBJ2-5; D gene unclear. This CDR3 contains 14 residues. Germline loops: CDR1 MDHEN, CDR2 SYDVKM. V was clipped by 10 bases and J by 1 base, with 16 bases between them. The CDR3 DNA is TGTGCCACTATCCGACGGCAGCCCCAAGAGACCCAGTACTTC. It encodes CATIRRQPQETQYF. The full variable domain, its missing parts supplied by reference TRBV28 and TRBJ2-5, is DVKVTQSSRYLVKRTGEKVFLECVQDMDHENMFWYRQDPGLGLRLIYFSYDVKMKEKGDIPEGYSVSREKKERFSLILESASTNQTSMYLCATIRRQPQETQYFGPGTRLLVL.

The genes are TRBV10-3 and TRBJ2-5; D gene uncertain. CDR1 ENHRY and CDR2 SYGVKD come from the germline V gene. V lost 0 bases to trimming and J lost 5 bases, with 4 bases between them. The CDR3 sequence is 12 residues long. CDR3 coding DNA: TGTGCCATCAGTGAGTCGCAGGAGACCCAGTACTTC. Residues: CAISESQETQYF.

The sample holds one count of this clonotype. The rearrangement joins TRBV27 to TRBJ1-4; D not resolved. V was shortened by 3 bases and J by 3 bases, with 8 bases between the two germline ends. This CDR3 has 14 amino acids. Per the germline V gene, CDR1 is MNHEY and CDR2 is SMNVEV (reference sequence). CDR3 nucleotides: TGTGCCAGCAGTTTGATGGGAGCTAATGAAAAACTGTTTTTT. This translates into CASSLMGANEKLFF.

The gene calls are TRBV9 and TRBJ2-7; 7 bases fit TRBD1. V lost 0 bases, J lost 5 bases, and 8 bases stayed unmatched. From germline, CDR1 is SGDLS and CDR2 YYNGEE. There are 15 residues in the CDR3. CDR3 DNA: TGTGCCAGCAGCGTAGCGTACGACAGGGTTCACGAGCAGTACTTC. It codes for CASSVAYDRVHEQYF.

This chain uses TRBV9 with TRBJ2-7, with a tentative D call TRBD2 (6 bases). The CDR3 is made up of 14 amino acids. The ends were cut back, 3 bases at V and 4 bases at J, with 14 bases in the middle. Germline values: CDR1 SGDLS, CDR2 YYNGEE. The CDR3 is CASSARGLGYEQYF. Here the CDR3 DNA reads TGTGCCAGCAGCGCGCGGGGACTCGGGTACGAGCAGTACTTC.

The chain combines TRBV11-2 with TRBJ1-1; no reliable D call. CDR1 SGHAT and CDR2 FQNNGV come from the germline V gene. V gave up 5 bases and J gave up 5 bases, with 9 bases separating them. The CDR3 has 12 amino acids. As DNA, the CDR3 is TGTGCCAGCAGCCAATTCAGGACTGAAGCTTTCTTT. It is translated as CASSQFRTEAFF. The whole variable domain, filled in from reference TRBV11-2 and TRBJ1-1, reads EAGVAQSPRYKIIEKRQSVAFWCNPISGHATLYWYQQILGQGPKLLIQFQNNGVVDDSQLPKDRFSAERLKGVDSTLKIQPAKLEDSAVYLCASSQFRTEAFFGQGTRLTVV.

The rearrangement uses TRBV5-1 and TRBJ2-3; 8 bases agree with TRBD1. The CDR3 is 17 residues long. After removal of 4 bases from V and 4 bases from J, the junction contained 14 bases not matched to a gene. CDR1 SGHRS and CDR2 YFSETQ come from the germline V gene. CDR3 protein: CASSQEPGQVTPDTQYF. The CDR3, as DNA: TGCGCCAGCAGCCAGGAACCGGGACAGGTAACGCCAGATACGCAGTATTTT.

This chain uses TRBV9 with TRBJ2-6; D unresolved. The V and J ends lost 3 bases and 0 bases respectively, with 4 bases between them. The CDR3 is 14 amino acids. Germline V gives CDR1 SGDLS, CDR2 YYNGEE. In DNA, the CDR3 is TGTGCCAGCAGCGCCCCCTCTGGGGCCAACGTCCTGACTTTC. This encodes CASSAPSGANVLTF.

Here the CDR3 DNA reads TGTGCCAGTAGTACCCAGGGTGGCACCGGGGAGCTGTTTTTT. Protein sequence: CASSTQGGTGELFF. The chain couples TRBV19 to TRBJ2-2; D possibly corresponds to TRBD1 (5 bases). V was trimmed by 4 bases and J by 4 bases, leaving 10 bases between them. Per the germline V gene, CDR1 is LNHDA and CDR2 is SQIVND (reference sequence). The CDR3 is 14 amino acids.

The chain's CDR3 is CSALKGQKTEAFF. CDR3 DNA sequence: TGCAGTGCGCTCAAGGGGCAAAAGACTGAAGCTTTCTTT. The chain recombines TRBV20-1 with TRBJ1-1; D is possibly TRBD1 (5 bases). V gave up 6 bases and J gave up 5 bases, with 16 bases separating them. This CDR3 spans 13 amino acids. Germline assignment: CDR1 DFQATT and CDR2 SNEGSKA (reference sequence).

The chain uses TRBV4-2 and TRBJ2-7; maybe TRBD1 (6 bases). Looked up from germline, CDR1 is LGHNA and CDR2 is YNFKEQ. Trimming shortened V by 3 bases and J by 0 bases, and 12 bases separated the two germline ends. CDR3 length: 15 amino acids. The CDR3 sequence is CASSHGQGPSYEQYF. CDR3 in DNA: TGTGCCAGCAGCCATGGGCAGGGGCCCTCCTACGAGCAGTACTTC.

The rearrangement links TRBV28 to TRBJ1-2; TRBD1 matches 10 bases. CDR3 length: 14 amino acids. V shed 4 bases and J 8 bases; nucleotides not matched to a gene: 7. The germline V gene encodes CDR1 MDHEN and CDR2 SYDVKM. The CDR3 nucleotides are TGTGCCAGCAGTTCCCGGGACAGGGGAGGAGGCTACACCTTC. Its translation is CASSSRDRGGGYTF.

This clonotype was counted once. J is TRBJ2-5 and V is TRBV5-1, with D unresolved. Germline V CDR1 and CDR2: SGHRS, YFSETQ. V was clipped by 0 bases and J by 4 bases, with 10 bases between them. This CDR3 spans 14 amino acids. CDR3 bases: TGCGCCAGCAGCTTGGAACCCAGTGGAGAGACCCAGTACTTC. The encoded protein is CASSLEPSGETQYF.

The J gene is TRBJ2-7, the V gene TRBV5-1; D is undetermined. Trimming took off 2 bases at V and 5 bases at J, with 5 bases between the two ends. Germline CDR1 reads SGHRS; CDR2 reads YFSETQ. The CDR3 is made up of 11 amino acids. In DNA, the CDR3 is TGCGCCAGCAGCTTCGATAACGAGCAGTACTTC. Translation gives CASSFDNEQYF.